This T cell receptor beta chain emerged from a study of blood T cells in healthy people across ages. CDR3 size: 12 residues. Per the germline V gene, CDR1 is SQVTM and CDR2 is ANQGSEA. V shed 6 bases and J shed 3 bases, with 9 bases lying between them. Together with a sample-barcoded 5' primer, a J-beta primer mix was included in a second PCR lasting roughly 6 to 12 cycles. TCRdb re-called the 5' RACE reads with MiXCR, one entry per CDR3 protein. This sample has around 1.5 million distinct CDR3 sequences, with about 31% found just once. This clonotype occurred a few times. The specimen sequenced was blood. This chain connects TRBV29-1 to TRBJ1-5; D remains ambiguous. The TCR originated in a woman in her twenties or thirties in good health. The CDR3 sequence: CSVGSDNQPQHF. The DNA of the CDR3 is TGCAGCGTGGGGTCGGACAATCAGCCCCAGCATTTT.